This TCR beta chain originates from a study of cytomegalovirus exposure and HLA in healthy donors (dated by TCRdb to about 2017). For the study in its entirety: In an earlier analysis of under 600 of the donors, less than 350 Gb of sequence data and roughly 100 million unique TCR beta sequences from some 170 million T cells were reported. The genetic ancestry cluster associated with self-reported Caucasian donors included 81% of the roughly 380 genotyped donors. Every discovery cohort repertoire had been produced on one sequencing platform. Donor age, sex, ethnicity and CMV serostatus were compiled alongside the repertoire data. Among 300 to 450 genotyped donors of the cohort, an average of roughly 240,000 unique TCR beta nucleotide sequences were sequenced per donor, approximately 20% of them non-productive. About five DR-DQ haplotypes were handled as single units for association and clustering, since linkage in the cohort was strong. A later genetic analysis used genome-wide SNP genotypes for about 65% of the roughly 700 donors, treating that subset as a discovery cohort. An early release that covered fewer than 800 HLA-typed donors contained approximately 290 gigabases of sequencing data and tens of millions of unique TCR sequences. Typing coverage varied by locus: about 629-640 donors for A, B, C, DRB1 and DQB1; under 550 for DQA1; more than 600 for DPA1; roughly 450 for DPB1. The study aimed to test whether cataloging public T cell receptors could reveal signatures of past pathogen exposure. To study patterns of TCR occurrence, a later analysis re-analyzed previously published TCR beta repertoires from more than 550 donors and added high-resolution HLA genotyping. An earlier analysis of several hundred of the donors used high-throughput TCR beta sequencing to judge whether each TCR beta V gene segment behaved as functional or pseudogenic. The T cell repertoires of 666 subjects were profiled by immunosequencing and related to cytomegalovirus serostatus. To predict cytomegalovirus infection status, the study brought together high-throughput TCR immunosequencing, statistical association of individual TCRs with disease status, and machine learning. HLA typing covered class I and class II loci at four-digit resolution. Besides the first cohort of more than 650 subjects, a separate validation cohort made up of 120 different subjects was used. Rather than using new phenotypic data, the later analysis identified candidate immune exposures from TCR beta sequences and from how often those sequences occurred across donors.

Libraries were built with the immunoSEQ multiplex PCR assay. The multiplex PCR relied on a mix of 60 forward primers for TCR Vbeta segments and 13 reverse primers for TCR Jbeta segments. The CDR3 region of rearranged TCR beta genes was amplified from genomic DNA with a multiplex PCR assay. On the Illumina HiSeq System, the amplified TCR beta libraries were sequenced as 87-base-pair reads. The source study handled its data this way. In a later analysis, 70 million to 95 million unique TCR beta chains were counted across the 690 or so repertoires, and roughly 11 million of these chains were shared by at least two donors. Raw reads were error-corrected and collapsed into unique sequences by a nearest-neighbor algorithm in which closely related sequences were merged to remove PCR and sequencing errors. CDR3 sequences were aligned to IMGT reference sequences to assign V, D and J gene segments. For a sequence to be retained, at least a six-nucleotide match to both a V gene segment and a J gene segment was required. Rearrangements were called productive when the CDR3 lacked stop codons and stayed in frame with V and J; all others were non-productive. Following IMGT convention, CDR3 was defined as the stretch from the second conserved V-encoded cysteine to the conserved J-encoded phenylalanine. Sequences without an unambiguous match to a single V gene segment were excluded from the earlier analysis of several hundred of the donors. An earlier analysis of just under 600 of the donors called V segments functional above 56.7% productive rearrangements and segregating when the between-donor standard deviation exceeded 5%. A statistical classification framework was developed to diagnose cytomegalovirus status using the catalog of TCR beta chain sequences. V and J gene assignment, in a later analysis, came from comparing TCR nucleotide sequences with IMGT/GENE-DB human TR gene sequences. The TCRdist pipeline was used in a later analysis to assign CDR3 sequences and most-parsimonious VDJ recombination scenarios. In a later analysis, each TCR beta chain was defined by its CDR3 amino acid sequence together with its V-gene family, and reads lacking a unique V-gene family were excluded. A later analysis removed 592 highly shared, low-generation-probability nucleotide sequences to deal with suspected cross-contamination and a sequencing artifact. In a later analysis, a clonal expansion index was calculated for each public chain from normalized within-repertoire ranks of inferred template counts. Generation probabilities in a later analysis came from a VDJ recombination model fitted to out-of-frame rearrangements, and those results were checked against IGoR. A later analysis scored TCR-TCR, TCR-HLA and TCR-CMV co-occurrence with hypergeometric tests, applying a repertoire-size bias correction to TCR pairs. A later analysis estimated false discovery rates by permuting HLA or CMV assignments 20 times. In a later analysis, co-occurring TCRs were grouped using DBSCAN, with TCRdist sequence similarity added in when clustering inside HLA-allele-positive subsets. Co-occurrence clustering excluded repertoires with fewer than 30,000 or more than 120,000 public chains, plus five with anomalous nucleotide sharing. In its TCRdb copy, this immuneACCESS table keeps in-frame sequences only and misses some clones. Where compared with another copy, unresolved V genes explain less than half of these, and the others have no known cause. The D gene and trimming were derived from the DNA, and the V and J assignments and clone size from that table. Present in this sample are under 200,000 clones, 68% of which were seen just once. The ten biggest clones cover approximately 1.5% of the sample.

Overall study outcomes, separate from this receptor: A group of highly shared sequence variants was considered likely to be a technical artifact of the sequencing pipeline. HLA typing was unavailable for some donors at each locus, so association tests used only the typed subset. A few of the identified cytomegalovirus-associated TCR beta chains were confirmed in vitro to be specific for cytomegalovirus antigens. This cohort had only TCR beta chains sequenced, and the lack of alpha or paired-chain data limited which features could be detected. According to a later analysis, parvovirus B19, influenza, CMV and Epstein-Barr virus appeared linked to several top co-occurrence clusters. A further reported finding was that TCR beta sequences accurately predicted the HLA-A and HLA-B alleles for most subjects in the first cohort. Most TCR sequences were observed very rarely across donors, whereas some public TCRs were present in many individuals. According to a later analysis, most CMV-associated TCR beta chains appeared to be HLA-restricted, and the HLA associations seemed to be driven largely by CMV exposure. Correlated functional status among segregating V segments might be attributable to linkage disequilibrium, but an unknown experimental factor could not be ruled out. When HLA alleles, especially DR and DQ, strongly co-occurred, attributing TCR associations to individual alleles was difficult. CMV serostatus was the only immune exposure information available for the cohort. The study gave a list of 150 to 200 TCR beta chains associated with cytomegalovirus. A later analysis associated around 16,000 TCR beta sequences with specific HLA alleles at a false discovery rate of 0.05. V-gene and J-gene trimming of TCR beta chains was associated with a missense DCLRE1C variant in a later genetic analysis, and the association was replicated in an independent cohort. Presence/absence analyses assumed roughly uniform sequencing depth across donors, an assumption that may not hold. According to the authors, the approach could potentially be generalized to other disease states and immunological phenotypes. A later analysis found that TCR association rates varied across HLA loci, with DRB1 alleles showing the most associated TCRs and HLA-C alleles the fewest. Because counts were too low, about 15 rarely observed V segments, including chromosome 9 orphons, were left out of the earlier analysis of about 620 of the donors. Broadly in line with IMGT annotations, most TCR beta V segments showed up in productive rearrangements about 87% or about 30% of the time in an earlier analysis of 587 of the donors. Compared with equally common non-associated chains, HLA-associated TCR beta chains in a later analysis were more clonally expanded and had lower generation probabilities. In a later genetic analysis, fewer N-insertions in productive TCRs were reported among donors in an Asian-associated ancestry cluster than the roughly 640-donor mean. The classifier was reported to diagnose cytomegalovirus status with high specificity and sensitivity in both the original and validation cohorts.

The cohort comprised 550 to 700 healthy bone marrow donors. Cohort members were all nominally healthy when sampled, although unrecorded immune exposures were likely present. The donor was CMV seronegative and belonged to the group of 380 or so seronegative cohort members. Each donor provided a peripheral blood sample, and peripheral blood mononuclear cells were used for TCR beta sequencing. Genomic DNA extraction from the blood cell samples was performed with the Qiagen DNeasy Blood Extraction Kit. A word on this clone: No antigen is known for it. Per-nucleotide qualities are absent, and no much larger clonotype sits a single base away.

This sequence was found in a man aged 45 to 65 in good health and CMV-seronegative. The sample comprised PBMCs.

In nucleotides, the sequence is TGTGCCAGCAGCTTAGCGAGGGCGGGGGTTATACAAGAGACCCAGTACTTC. Its protein is CASSLARAGVIQETQYF. The chain is assembled from TRBV7-2 and TRBJ2-5, and TRBD2 matches 7 of the central bases. Based on the germline V gene, the CDR1 and CDR2 sequences are SGHTA and FQGNSA. The CDR3 starts with the cysteine, ends with the phenylalanine, and has 17 residues. Only CDR3 DNA is held: 51 bases, read in frame from base 1. Trimmed from V: 0 bases; trimmed from J: 2 bases; junction bases lacking a gene match: 9. Supplemented by the reference TRBV7-2 and TRBJ2-5 proteins around the CDR3, the complete variable domain is GAGVSQSPSNKVTEKGKDVELRCDPISGHTALYWYRQSLGQGLEFLIYFQGNSAPDKSGLPSDRFSAERTGGSVSTLTIQRTQQEDSAVYLCASSLARAGVIQETQYFGPGTRLLVL.